Presented here are 5 T cell receptor beta chains from one specimen sequenced in a study of blood T cell repertoires in COVID-19. Method: immunoSEQ multiplex PCR; TCRdb's copy keeps in-frame clones and lacks some. Of around 100,000 clones in the sample, about 85% are singletons; the top ten hold 9.5% to 15%. Sequenced: peripheral blood. Every receptor here comes from a human donor in a cohort sampled during active COVID-19.

This clone came up once. The V gene is TRBV12-3 or TRBV12-4, the J gene TRBJ1-1, with D unclear. The CDR3 covers 12 residues. V lost 6 bases and J 1 base, leaving 6 bases between the germline ends. DNA for the CDR3: TGTGCCAGCAGGCCAGAGAACACTGAAGCTTTCTTT. Residues: CASRPENTEAFF.

This clone was seen at least ten times. The chain couples TRBV3-1 (or the pseudogene TRBV3-2) to TRBJ1-2; D gene unclear. The V and J ends lost 0 bases and 7 bases respectively, with 18 bases between them. The CDR3 runs to 16 residues. Germline loops: CDR1 LGHDT, CDR2 YNNKEL (reference sequence). CDR3: CASSQEMVGRDGGYTF. CDR3 in DNA: TGTGCCAGCAGCCAAGAAATGGTAGGGCGGGATGGTGGCTACACCTTC.

This chain joins TRBV5-4 and TRBJ2-5; D might be TRBD1 (6 bases). V dropped 1 base and J dropped 2 bases, with 15 bases sitting between them. The germline V gene has CDR1 SGHNT and CDR2 YYREEE (reference sequence). The CDR3 has 16 amino acids. The CDR3 reads CASSLLLPGAQETQYF. The DNA of the CDR3 is TGTGCCAGCAGCTTGCTCCTCCCAGGGGCTCAAGAGACCCAGTACTTC.

The chain carries TRBV6-2 or TRBV6-3 and TRBJ2-7, with 9 bases identical to TRBD1. Germline-derived CDR1 and CDR2 are MNHEY and SVGEGT. The CDR3 length is 14 residues. J was trimmed by 3 bases and V by 4 bases; bases with no gene match: 4. For the CDR3, the DNA is TGTGCCAGCAGTTTCCGGGACAGGGACTACGAGCAGTACTTC. It encodes CASSFRDRDYEQYF.

This chain connects TRBV2 to TRBJ1-1; weak D call: TRBD1 (6 bases). Trimming took off 3 bases at V and 4 bases at J, with 15 bases between the two ends. The CDR3 length is 15 residues. CDR1 is SNHLY, CDR2 FYNNEI, per germline. The CDR3, as DNA: TGTGCCAGCAGTGAGGTGGGGAGGGGGAGCACTGAAGCTTTCTTT. It codes for CASSEVGRGSTEAFF.